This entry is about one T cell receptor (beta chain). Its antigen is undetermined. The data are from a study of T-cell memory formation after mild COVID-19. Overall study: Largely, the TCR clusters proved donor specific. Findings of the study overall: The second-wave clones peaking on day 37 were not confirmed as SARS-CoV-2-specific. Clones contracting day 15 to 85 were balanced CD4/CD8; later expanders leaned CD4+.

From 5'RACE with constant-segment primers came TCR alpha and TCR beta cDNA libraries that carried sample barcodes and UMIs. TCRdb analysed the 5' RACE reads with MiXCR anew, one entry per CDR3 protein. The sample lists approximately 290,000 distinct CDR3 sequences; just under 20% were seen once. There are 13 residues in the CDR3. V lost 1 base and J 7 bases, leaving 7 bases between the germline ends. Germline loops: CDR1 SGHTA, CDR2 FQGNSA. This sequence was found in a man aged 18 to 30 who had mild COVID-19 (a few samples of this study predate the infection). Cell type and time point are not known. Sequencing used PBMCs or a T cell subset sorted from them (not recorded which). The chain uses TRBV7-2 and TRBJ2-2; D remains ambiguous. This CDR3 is CASSLEMIGELFF. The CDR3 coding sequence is TGTGCCAGCAGCTTAGAAATGATCGGGGAGCTGTTTTTT.